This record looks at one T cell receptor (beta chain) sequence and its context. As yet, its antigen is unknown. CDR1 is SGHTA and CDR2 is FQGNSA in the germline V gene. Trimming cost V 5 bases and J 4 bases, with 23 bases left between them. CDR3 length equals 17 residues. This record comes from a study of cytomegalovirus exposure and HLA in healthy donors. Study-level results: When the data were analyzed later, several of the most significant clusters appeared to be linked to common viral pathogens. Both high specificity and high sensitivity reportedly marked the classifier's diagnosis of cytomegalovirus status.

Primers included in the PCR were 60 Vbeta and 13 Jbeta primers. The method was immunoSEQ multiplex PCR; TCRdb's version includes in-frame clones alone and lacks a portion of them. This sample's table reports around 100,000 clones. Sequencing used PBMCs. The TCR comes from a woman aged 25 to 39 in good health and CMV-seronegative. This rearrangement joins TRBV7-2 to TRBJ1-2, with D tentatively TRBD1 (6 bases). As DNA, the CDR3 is TGTGCCAGCAGCCCTGATATGGGGCTAGGACAGAGCTATGGCTACACCTTC. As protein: CASSPDMGLGQSYGYTF.